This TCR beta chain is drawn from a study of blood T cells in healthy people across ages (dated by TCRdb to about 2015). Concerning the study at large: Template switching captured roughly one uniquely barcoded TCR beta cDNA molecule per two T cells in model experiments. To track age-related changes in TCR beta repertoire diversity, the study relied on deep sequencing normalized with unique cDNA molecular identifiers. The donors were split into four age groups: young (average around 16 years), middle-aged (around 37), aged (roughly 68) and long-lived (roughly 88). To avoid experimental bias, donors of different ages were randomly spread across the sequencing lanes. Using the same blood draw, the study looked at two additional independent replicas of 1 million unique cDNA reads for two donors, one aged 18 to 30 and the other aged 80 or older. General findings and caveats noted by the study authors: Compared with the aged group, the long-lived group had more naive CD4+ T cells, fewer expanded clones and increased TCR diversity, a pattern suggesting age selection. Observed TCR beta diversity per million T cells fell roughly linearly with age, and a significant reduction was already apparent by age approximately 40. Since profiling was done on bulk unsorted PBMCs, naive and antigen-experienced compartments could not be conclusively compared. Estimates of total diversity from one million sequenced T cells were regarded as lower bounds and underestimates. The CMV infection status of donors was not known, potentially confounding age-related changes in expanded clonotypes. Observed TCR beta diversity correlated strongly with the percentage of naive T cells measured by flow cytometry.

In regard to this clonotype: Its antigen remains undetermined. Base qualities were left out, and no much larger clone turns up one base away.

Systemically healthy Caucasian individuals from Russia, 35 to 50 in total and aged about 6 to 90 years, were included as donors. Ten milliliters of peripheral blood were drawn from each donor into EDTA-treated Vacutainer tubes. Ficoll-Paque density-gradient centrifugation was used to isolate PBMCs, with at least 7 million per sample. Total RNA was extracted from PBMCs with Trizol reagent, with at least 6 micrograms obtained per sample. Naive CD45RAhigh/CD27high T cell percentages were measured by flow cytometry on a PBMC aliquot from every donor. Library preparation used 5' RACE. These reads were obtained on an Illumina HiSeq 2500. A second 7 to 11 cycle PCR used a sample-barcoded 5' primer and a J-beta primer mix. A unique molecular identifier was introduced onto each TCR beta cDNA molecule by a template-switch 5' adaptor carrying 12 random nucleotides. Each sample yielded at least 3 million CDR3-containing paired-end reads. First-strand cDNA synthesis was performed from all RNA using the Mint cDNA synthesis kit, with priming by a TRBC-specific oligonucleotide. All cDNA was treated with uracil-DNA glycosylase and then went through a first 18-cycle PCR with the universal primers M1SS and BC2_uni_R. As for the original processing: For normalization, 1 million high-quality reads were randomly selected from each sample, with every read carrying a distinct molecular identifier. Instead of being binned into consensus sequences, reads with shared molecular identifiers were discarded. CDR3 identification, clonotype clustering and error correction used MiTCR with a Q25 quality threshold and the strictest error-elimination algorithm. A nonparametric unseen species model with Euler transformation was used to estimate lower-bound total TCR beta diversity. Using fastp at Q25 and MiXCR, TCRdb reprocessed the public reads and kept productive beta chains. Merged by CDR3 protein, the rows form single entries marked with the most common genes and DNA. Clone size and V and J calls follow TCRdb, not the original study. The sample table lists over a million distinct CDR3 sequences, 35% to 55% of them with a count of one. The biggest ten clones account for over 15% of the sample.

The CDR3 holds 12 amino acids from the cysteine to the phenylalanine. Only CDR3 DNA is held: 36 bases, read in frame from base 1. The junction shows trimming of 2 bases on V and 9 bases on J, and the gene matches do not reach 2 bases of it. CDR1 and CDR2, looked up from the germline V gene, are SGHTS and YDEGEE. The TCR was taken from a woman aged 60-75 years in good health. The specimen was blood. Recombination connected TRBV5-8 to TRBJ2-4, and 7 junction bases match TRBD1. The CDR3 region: CASSFRDSIQYF. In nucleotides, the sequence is TGTGCCAGCAGCTTTCGGGACAGCATTCAGTACTTC.